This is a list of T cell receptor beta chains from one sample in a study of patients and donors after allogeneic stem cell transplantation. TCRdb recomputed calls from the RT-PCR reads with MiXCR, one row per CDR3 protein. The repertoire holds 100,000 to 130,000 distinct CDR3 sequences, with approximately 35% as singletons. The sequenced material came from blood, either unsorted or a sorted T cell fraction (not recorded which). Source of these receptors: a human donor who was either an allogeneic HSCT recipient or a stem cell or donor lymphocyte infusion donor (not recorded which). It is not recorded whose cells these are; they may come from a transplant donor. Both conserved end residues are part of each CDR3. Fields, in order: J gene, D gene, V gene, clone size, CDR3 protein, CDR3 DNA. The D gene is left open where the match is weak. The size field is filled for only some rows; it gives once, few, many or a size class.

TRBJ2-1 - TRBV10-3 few CAISEGWTRSNEQFF TGTGCCATCAGTGAGGGATGGACGAGAAGTAATGAGCAGTTCTTC
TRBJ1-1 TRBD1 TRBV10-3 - CAISESRQGRGTEAFF TGTGCCATCAGTGAGTCGCGACAGGGAAGGGGCACTGAAGCTTTCTTT
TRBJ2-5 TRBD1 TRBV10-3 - CAISGGQKQETQYF TGTGCCATCAGTGGGGGACAGAAACAAGAGACCCAGTACTTC
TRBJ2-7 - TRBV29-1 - CSVARGTPYEQYF TGCAGCGTGGCCCGGGGGACCCCCTACGAGCAGTACTTC
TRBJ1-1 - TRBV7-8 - CASSPPDWGWATTKNTEAFF TGTGCCAGCAGCCCCCCCGACTGGGGCTGGGCCACTACCAAGAACACTGAAGCTTTCTTT
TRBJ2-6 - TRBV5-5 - CASSSMSGANVLTF TGTGCCAGCAGCTCTATGTCTGGGGCCAACGTCCTGACTTTC
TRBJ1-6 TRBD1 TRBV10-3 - CANRQGVNSPLHF TGTGCCAATCGACAGGGGGTGAATTCACCCCTCCACTTT
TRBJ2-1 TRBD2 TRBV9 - CASSSSGSEQFF TGTGCCAGCAGCTCCAGCGGGAGTGAGCAGTTCTTC
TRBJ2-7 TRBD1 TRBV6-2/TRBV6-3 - CASSDRGSEQYF TGTGCCAGCAGTGACAGGGGCAGCGAGCAGTACTTC
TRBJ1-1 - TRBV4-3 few CASSQDYGDSEAFF TGCGCCAGCAGCCAAGATTACGGGGACTCTGAAGCTTTCTTT
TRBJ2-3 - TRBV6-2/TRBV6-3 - CASSYGTDTQYF TGTGCCAGCAGTTACGGCACAGATACGCAGTATTTT
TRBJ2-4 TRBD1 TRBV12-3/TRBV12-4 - CASSPQGATKNIQYF TGTGCCAGCAGCCCCCAGGGGGCTACCAAAAACATTCAGTACTTC
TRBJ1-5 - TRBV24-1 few CATSDLQVDQPQHF TGTGCCACCAGTGATTTGCAGGTCGATCAGCCCCAGCATTTT
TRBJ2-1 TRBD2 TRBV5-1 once CASSLGTSGDNEQFF TGCGCCAGCAGCTTGGGGACTAGCGGGGACAATGAGCAGTTCTTC
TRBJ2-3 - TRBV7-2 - CASSLLADTQYF TGTGCCAGCAGCTTACTGGCAGATACGCAGTATTTT
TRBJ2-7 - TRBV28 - CASRPDTTYEQYF TGTGCCAGCAGACCTGACACTACCTACGAGCAGTACTTC
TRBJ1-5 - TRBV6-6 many CASSRHTNQPQHF TGTGCCAGCAGCAGACATACTAATCAGCCCCAGCATTTT
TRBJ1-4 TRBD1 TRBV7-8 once CASSLRRQGTNEKLFF TGTGCCAGCAGCCTTCGGAGACAGGGAACTAATGAAAAACTGTTTTTT
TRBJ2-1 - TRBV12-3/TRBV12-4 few CASNRGGSSYNEQFF TGTGCCAGCAACCGTGGGGGGAGCTCCTACAATGAGCAGTTCTTC
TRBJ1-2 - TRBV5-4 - CASSLRPGNGYTF TGTGCCAGCAGCTTGCGTCCCGGGAATGGCTACACCTTC
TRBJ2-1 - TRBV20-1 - CSASGQLSYNEQFF TGCAGTGCTAGTGGGCAACTATCCTACAATGAGCAGTTCTTC
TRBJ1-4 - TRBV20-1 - CSASGASNEKLFF TGCAGTGCTAGTGGTGCCTCTAATGAAAAACTGTTTTTT
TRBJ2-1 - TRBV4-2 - CASSHVLGTQRNNEQFF TGTGCCAGCAGCCATGTTTTGGGGACTCAACGCAACAATGAGCAGTTCTTC
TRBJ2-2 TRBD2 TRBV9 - CASSVAAGGPVGELFF TGTGCCAGCAGCGTAGCAGCGGGAGGGCCGGTCGGGGAGCTGTTTTTT
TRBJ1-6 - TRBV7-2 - CASSSHGGRLSPLHF TGTGCCAGCAGCTCACATGGGGGCCGCCTTTCACCCCTCCACTTT
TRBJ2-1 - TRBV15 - CATSRGQGGVTNEQFF TGTGCCACCAGCAGAGGCCAGGGTGGAGTAACCAATGAGCAGTTCTTC
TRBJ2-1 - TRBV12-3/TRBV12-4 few CASSLATLSSYNEQFF TGTGCCAGCAGTCTCGCAACACTCAGCTCCTACAATGAGCAGTTCTTC
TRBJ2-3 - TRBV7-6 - CASSRERTDRGTQYF TGTGCCAGCAGCCGCGAAAGGACAGACCGGGGTACGCAGTATTTT
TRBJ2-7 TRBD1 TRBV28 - CASRRTGGNEQYF TGTGCCAGCAGGAGGACAGGGGGCAACGAGCAGTACTTC
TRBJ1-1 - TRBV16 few CASSPWKGIEAEAFF TGTGCCAGCAGCCCATGGAAAGGGATTGAGGCTGAAGCTTTCTTT
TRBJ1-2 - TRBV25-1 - CASRGGKEGYTF TGTGCCAGCCGGGGGGGCAAAGAAGGCTACACCTTC
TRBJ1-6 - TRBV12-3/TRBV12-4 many CASSFDRKRSPLHF TGTGCCAGCAGTTTTGACAGGAAGAGGTCACCCCTCCACTTT
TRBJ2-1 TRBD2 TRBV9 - CASTNGLAGGNEQFF TGTGCCAGCACCAATGGACTAGCGGGAGGCAATGAGCAGTTCTTC
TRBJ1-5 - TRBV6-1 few CASRDVGGEGNQPQHF TGTGCCAGCAGGGACGTTGGTGGGGAGGGCAATCAGCCCCAGCATTTT
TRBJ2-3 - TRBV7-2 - CASSFPSTDTQYF TGTGCCAGCAGCTTCCCTAGTACAGATACGCAGTATTTT
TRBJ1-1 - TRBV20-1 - CSARGRNTEAFF TGCAGTGCTAGGGGACGGAACACTGAAGCTTTCTTT
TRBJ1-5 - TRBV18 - CASSRGQYQPQHF TGTGCCAGTTCCCGGGGGCAGTATCAGCCCCAGCATTTT
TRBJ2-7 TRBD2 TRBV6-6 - CASKDTGGGSYEQYF TGTGCCAGCAAGGACACGGGGGGAGGATCCTACGAGCAGTACTTC
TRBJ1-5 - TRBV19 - CASTPTGVGPQHF TGTGCCAGTACTCCGACGGGGGTGGGGCCCCAGCATTTT
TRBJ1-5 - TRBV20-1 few CSAARRDNQPQHF TGCAGTGCTGCCCGACGGGACAATCAGCCCCAGCATTTT
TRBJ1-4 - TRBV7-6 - CASSFGTADEKLFF TGTGCCAGCAGCTTCGGGACCGCCGATGAAAAACTGTTTTTT
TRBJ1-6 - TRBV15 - CATSSNYSPLHF TGTGCCACCAGCAGCAACTATTCACCCCTCCACTTT
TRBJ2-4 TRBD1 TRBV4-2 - CASSRIRTGENIQYF TGTGCCAGCAGCCGGATTCGGACAGGGGAGAACATTCAGTACTTC
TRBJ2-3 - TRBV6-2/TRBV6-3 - CASSYSGATTDTQYF TGTGCCAGCAGTTACTCCGGCGCAACCACAGATACGCAGTATTTT
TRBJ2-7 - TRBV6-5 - CASSYSGGGKYEQYF TGTGCCAGCAGTTACTCAGGGGGGGGAAAATACGAGCAGTACTTC
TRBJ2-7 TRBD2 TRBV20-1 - CSAISGRAVHEQYF TGCAGTGCCATAAGCGGGAGGGCAGTCCACGAGCAGTACTTC
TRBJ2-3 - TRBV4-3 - CASSQGAQTDTQYF TGCGCCAGCAGCCAAGGAGCCCAGACAGATACGCAGTATTTT
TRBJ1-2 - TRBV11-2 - CASSLDSRVYGYTF TGTGCCAGCAGCTTAGATTCGCGAGTTTATGGCTACACCTTC
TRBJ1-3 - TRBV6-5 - CASSSRWASSGNTIYF TGTGCCAGCAGCAGTAGATGGGCCTCCTCTGGAAACACCATATATTTT
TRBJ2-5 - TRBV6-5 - CASTKWGGGGGTQYF TGTGCCAGCACCAAATGGGGGGGCGGAGGTGGGACCCAGTACTTC
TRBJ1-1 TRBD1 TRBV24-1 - CATSDRGTGITEAFF TGTGCCACCAGTGATAGGGGGACAGGGATCACTGAAGCTTTCTTT
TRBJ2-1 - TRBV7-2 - CASSLDGNRDEQFF TGTGCCAGCAGCTTAGACGGGAACAGGGATGAGCAGTTCTTC
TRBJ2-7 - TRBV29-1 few CSVEDRMGIEQYF TGCAGCGTTGAAGATCGTATGGGCATCGAGCAGTACTTC
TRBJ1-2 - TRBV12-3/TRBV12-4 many CASSSRGRQTNYGYTF TGTGCCAGCAGTTCCCGGGGCAGGCAAACTAACTATGGCTACACCTTC
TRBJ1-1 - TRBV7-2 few CASSAGWYTEAFF TGTGCCAGCAGCGCGGGGTGGTACACTGAAGCTTTCTTT
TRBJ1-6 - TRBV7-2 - CASSLNGFNSPLHF TGTGCCAGCAGCTTAAACGGCTTCAATTCACCCCTCCACTTT
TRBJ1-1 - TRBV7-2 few CASSSTGTSTEAFF TGTGCCAGCAGCTCAACCGGGACGTCCACTGAAGCTTTCTTT
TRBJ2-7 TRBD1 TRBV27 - CASTYRRDRAYEQYF TGTGCCAGCACCTACCGCCGGGACAGGGCGTACGAGCAGTACTTC
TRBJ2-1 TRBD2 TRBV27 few CASSYRLAGGSEQFF TGTGCCAGCAGTTATCGACTAGCGGGAGGGAGTGAGCAGTTCTTC
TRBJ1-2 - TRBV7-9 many CASSFGQNYGYTF TGTGCCAGCAGTTTTGGACAGAACTATGGCTACACCTTC